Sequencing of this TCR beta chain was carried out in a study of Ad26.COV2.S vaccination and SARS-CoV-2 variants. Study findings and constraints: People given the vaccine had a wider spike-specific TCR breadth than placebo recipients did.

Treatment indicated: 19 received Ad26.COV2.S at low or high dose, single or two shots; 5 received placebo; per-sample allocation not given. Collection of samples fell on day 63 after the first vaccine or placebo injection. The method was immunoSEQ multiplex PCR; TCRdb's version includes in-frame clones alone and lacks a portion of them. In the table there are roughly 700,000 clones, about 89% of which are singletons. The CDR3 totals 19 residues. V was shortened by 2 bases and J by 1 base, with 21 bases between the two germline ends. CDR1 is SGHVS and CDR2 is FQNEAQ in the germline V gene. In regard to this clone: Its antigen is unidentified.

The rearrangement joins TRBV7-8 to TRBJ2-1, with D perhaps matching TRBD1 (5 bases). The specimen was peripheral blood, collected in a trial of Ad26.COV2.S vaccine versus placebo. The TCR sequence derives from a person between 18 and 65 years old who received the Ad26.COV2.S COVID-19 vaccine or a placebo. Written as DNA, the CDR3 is TGTGCCAGCAGCTTACGAAGGGCCCAGGGAATTAAATCCTACAATGAGCAGTTCTTC. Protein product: CASSLRRAQGIKSYNEQFF.